The 11 T cell receptor beta chains reported below all come from one sample, sequenced in a study of cytomegalovirus exposure and HLA in healthy donors. Researchers ran the PCR with 60 Vbeta and 13 Jbeta primers. Assay: immunoSEQ multiplex PCR; the TCRdb copy retains only in-frame clones and omits some. The sample table includes roughly 64,000 clones. The sequenced material came from PBMCs. These receptors came from a woman aged 18-29 years in good health and CMV-seronegative.

This chain joins TRBV27 and TRBJ2-7, with TRBD2 identical over 8 bases. There are 15 residues in the CDR3. CDR1 and CDR2 (germline): MNHEY, SMNVEV (reference sequence). Trimming took 2 bases from V and 4 from J; bases not matched to a gene: 7. CDR3 in DNA: TGTGCCAGCAGTTTACTCGGGACTAGTTTTTACGAGCAGTACTTC. Translated, it gives CASSLLGTSFYEQYF.

The chain is built from TRBV11-2 and TRBJ2-7, with D possibly being TRBD1 (5 bases). Germline V gives CDR1 SGHAT, CDR2 FQNNGV. The CDR3 is 14 amino acids. V lost 3 bases to trimming and J lost 2 bases, with 11 bases between them. The CDR3 region has the DNA TGTGCCAGCAGCTTGGTGGGGCAAGCCTACGAGCAGTACTTC. Protein product: CASSLVGQAYEQYF.

Concerning this clone: At the DNA level, this CDR3 is encoded by other sequences in the same sample as well. The V gene is TRBV25-1, the J gene TRBJ2-6; TRBD1 agrees at 8 bases. Germline-derived CDR1 and CDR2 are MGHDK and SYGVNS. The CDR3 spans 18 residues. J was trimmed by 4 bases and V by 4 bases; bases with no gene match: 12. The CDR3 bases are TGTGCCAGCAGTGGGGAACAGGGGGTTGCCTCCGGGGCCAACGTCCTGACTTTC. Its translation is CASSGEQGVASGANVLTF.

The chain employs TRBV6-5 and TRBJ1-2, with 7 bases that match TRBD1. The junction had 15 bases not matched to a gene; V was cut back by 7 bases and J by 7 bases. The CDR3 has 15 amino acids. The germline CDR1 and CDR2 sequences are MNHEY and SVGAGI. DNA for the CDR3: TGTGCCAGCATTTCCAACGAGGGCAGGGGGGTTGGCTACACCTTC. Translating gives CASISNEGRGVGYTF.

This chain joins TRBV30 and TRBJ1-1; TRBD1 matches at 7 bases. Germline V gives CDR1 GTSNPN, CDR2 SVGIG (reference sequence). The CDR3 contains 13 residues. V trimming: 3 bases; J trimming: 3 bases; junction bases outside the gene matches: 4. Here the CDR3 reads CAWSFTGDTEAFF. CDR3 nucleotides: TGTGCCTGGAGCTTTACAGGGGACACTGAAGCTTTCTTT.

V is TRBV25-1 and J is TRBJ1-2; TRBD1 agrees at 9 bases. CDR3 length: 15 amino acids. Trimming cost V 2 bases and J 6 bases; bases outside gene matches: 7. Germline loops: CDR1 MGHDK, CDR2 SYGVNS. The DNA for the CDR3 is TGTGCCAGCAGTGAAACAGGGGGCTGGACAGATGGCTACACCTTC. Its protein is CASSETGGWTDGYTF.

This chain links TRBV11-2 with TRBJ2-4; 7 bases match TRBD1. Germline V gives CDR1 SGHAT, CDR2 FQNNGV. V dropped 6 bases and J dropped 13; count of bases not matched to a gene: 9. The CDR3 sequence is 12 residues long. CDR3 DNA sequence: TGTGCCAGCAGTCCGCCTGGGGGACAGCAGTACTTC. It specifies CASSPPGGQQYF.

The rearrangement joins TRBV29-1 to TRBJ1-2, with TRBD1 as a possible D gene (5 bases). Trimming took off 7 bases at V and 8 bases at J, with 17 bases between the two ends. Germline-derived CDR1 and CDR2 are SQVTM and ANQGSEA. The CDR3 spans 12 residues. The CDR3 loop reads CSASGSAGGYTF. The CDR3 nucleotides read TGCAGCGCCTCAGGGTCCGCCGGGGGCTACACCTTC.

The gene calls are TRBV19 and TRBJ2-7; TRBD2 matches at 8 bases. CDR1 and CDR2 from the germline V gene are LNHDA and SQIVND (reference sequence). V lost 5 bases and J lost 10; bases outside the gene matches: 7. The CDR3 totals 12 residues. The CDR3 protein is CASSPGGGRQYF. CDR3 coding DNA: TGTGCCAGTAGTCCCGGCGGGGGGCGACAGTACTTC.

This chain joins TRBV4-1 and TRBJ2-5; 16 bases align to TRBD2. With V trimmed by 4 bases and J by 4 bases, 6 bases remained unmatched. Germline-derived CDR1 and CDR2 are MGHRA and YSYEKL. The CDR3 spans 17 residues. CDR3 protein: CASSRGTSGGAPETQYF. CDR3 nucleotide sequence: TGCGCCAGCAGCCGCGGGACTAGCGGGGGGGCCCCAGAGACCCAGTACTTC.

The rearrangement links TRBV30 to TRBJ2-7, with unresolved D. The CDR3 runs to 13 residues. From germline, CDR1 is GTSNPN and CDR2 SVGIG (reference sequence). V lost 0 bases to trimming and J lost 2 bases, with 8 bases between them. The CDR3 sequence: CAWSVESAYEQYF. The CDR3 region has the DNA TGTGCCTGGAGTGTGGAAAGCGCCTACGAGCAGTACTTC.